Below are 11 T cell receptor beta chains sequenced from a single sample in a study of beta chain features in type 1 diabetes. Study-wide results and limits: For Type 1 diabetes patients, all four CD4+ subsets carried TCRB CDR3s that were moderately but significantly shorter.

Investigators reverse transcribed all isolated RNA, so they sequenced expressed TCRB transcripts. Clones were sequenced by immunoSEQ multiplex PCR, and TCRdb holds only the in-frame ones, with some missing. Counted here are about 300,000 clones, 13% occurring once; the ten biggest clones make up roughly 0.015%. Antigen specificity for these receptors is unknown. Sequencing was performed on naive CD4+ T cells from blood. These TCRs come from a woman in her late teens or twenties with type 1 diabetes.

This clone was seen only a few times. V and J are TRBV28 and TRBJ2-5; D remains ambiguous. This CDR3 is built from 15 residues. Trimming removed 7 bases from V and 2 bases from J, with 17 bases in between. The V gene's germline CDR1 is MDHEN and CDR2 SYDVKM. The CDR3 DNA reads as TGTGCCAGCACCCATCAGGCCCCTCATCAAGAGACCCAGTACTTC. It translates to CASTHQAPHQETQYF.

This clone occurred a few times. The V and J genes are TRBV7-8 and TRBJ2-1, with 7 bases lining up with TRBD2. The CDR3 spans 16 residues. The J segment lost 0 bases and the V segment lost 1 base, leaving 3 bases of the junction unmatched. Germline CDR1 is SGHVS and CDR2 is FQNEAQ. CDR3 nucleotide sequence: TGTGCCAGCAGCTTAGTAGGCGGGAGCTCCTACAATGAGCAGTTCTTC. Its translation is CASSLVGGSSYNEQFF. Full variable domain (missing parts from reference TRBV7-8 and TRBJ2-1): GAGVSQSPRYKVAKRGQDVALRCDPISGHVSLFWYQQALGQGPEFLTYFQNEAQLDKSGLPSDRFFAERPEGSVSTLKIQRTQQEDSAVYLCASSLVGGSSYNEQFFGPGTRLTVL.

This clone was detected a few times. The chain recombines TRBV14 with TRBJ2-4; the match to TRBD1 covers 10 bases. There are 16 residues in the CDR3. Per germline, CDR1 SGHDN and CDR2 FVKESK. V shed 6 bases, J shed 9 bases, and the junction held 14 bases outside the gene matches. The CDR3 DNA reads TGTGCCAGCAGTTCGAACCCCGGGACAGGGGCCGGCATTCAGTACTTC. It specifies CASSSNPGTGAGIQYF.

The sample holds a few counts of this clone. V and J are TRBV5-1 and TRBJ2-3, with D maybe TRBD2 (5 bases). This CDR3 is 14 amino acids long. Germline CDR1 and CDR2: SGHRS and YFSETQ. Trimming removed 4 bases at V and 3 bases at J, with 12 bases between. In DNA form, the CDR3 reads TGCGCCAGCAGCCCGTCGGGGTTTACAGATACGCAGTATTTT. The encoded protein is CASSPSGFTDTQYF.

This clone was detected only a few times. In DNA, the CDR3 is TGCGCCAGCAGCTTGGACCCTCAGGGCTCTGAAGCTTTCTTT. This encodes CASSLDPQGSEAFF. The gene calls are TRBV5-1 and TRBJ1-1; a weak D match, TRBD1 (5 bases). The germline gives CDR1 SGHRS, CDR2 YFSETQ. Trimming removed 0 bases at V and 6 bases at J, with 12 bases between. The CDR3 is 14 amino acids.

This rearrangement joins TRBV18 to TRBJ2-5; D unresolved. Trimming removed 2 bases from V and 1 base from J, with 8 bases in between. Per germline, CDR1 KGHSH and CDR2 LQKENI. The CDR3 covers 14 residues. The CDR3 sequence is CASSPERTQETQYF. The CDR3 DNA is TGTGCCAGCTCACCAGAGAGAACCCAAGAGACCCAGTACTTC.

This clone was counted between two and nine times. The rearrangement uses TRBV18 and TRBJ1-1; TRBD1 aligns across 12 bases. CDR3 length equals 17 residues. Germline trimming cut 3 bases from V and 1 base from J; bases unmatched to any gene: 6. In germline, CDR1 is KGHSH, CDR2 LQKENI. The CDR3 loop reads CASSPGTGGWGNTEAFF. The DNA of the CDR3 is TGTGCCAGCTCACCGGGGACAGGGGGCTGGGGGAACACTGAAGCTTTCTTT. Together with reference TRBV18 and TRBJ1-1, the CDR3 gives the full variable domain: NAGVMQNPRHLVRRRGQEARLRCSPMKGHSHVYWYRQLPEEGLKFMVYLQKENIIDESGMPKERFSAEFPKEGPSILRIQQVVRGDSAAYFCASSPGTGGWGNTEAFFGQGTRLTVV.

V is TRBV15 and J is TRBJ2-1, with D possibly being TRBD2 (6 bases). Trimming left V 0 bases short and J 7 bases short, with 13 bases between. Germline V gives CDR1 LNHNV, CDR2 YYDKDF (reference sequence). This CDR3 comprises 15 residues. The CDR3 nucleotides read TGTGCCACCAGCAGAGACGGGGGACTTCCTAATGAGCAGTTCTTC. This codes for CATSRDGGLPNEQFF.

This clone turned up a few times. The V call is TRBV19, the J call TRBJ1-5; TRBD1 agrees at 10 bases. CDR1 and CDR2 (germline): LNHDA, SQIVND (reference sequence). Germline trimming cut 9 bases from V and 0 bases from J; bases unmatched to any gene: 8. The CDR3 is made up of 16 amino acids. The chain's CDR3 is CASTGTGAYSNQPQHF. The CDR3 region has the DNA TGTGCCAGCACCGGGACAGGGGCATATAGCAATCAGCCCCAGCATTTT.

CDR3 in DNA: TGTGCCAGCAGTGGCTCCCCGGGACAGGGGTACGGCTACACCTTC. The encoded protein is CASSGSPGQGYGYTF. This chain connects TRBV25-1 to TRBJ1-2; TRBD1 agrees at 10 bases. The CDR3 runs to 15 residues. The germline CDR1 and CDR2 sequences are MGHDK and SYGVNS. Trimming removed 4 bases from V and 8 bases from J; junction bases left unmatched: 10.

The CDR3 DNA reads as TGTGCCAGCAGCCGTACGAGCGAAAATGAGCAGTTCTTC. Protein: CASSRTSENEQFF. The J gene is TRBJ2-1, the V gene TRBV7-3, with D unresolved. The V gene lost 5 bases and the J gene lost 7 bases, with 12 bases spanning the gap. The CDR3 sequence is 13 residues long. Germline CDR1 SGHTA, CDR2 FQGTGA.